The clone carrying this T cell receptor (beta chain) was counted a few times. Clones were read by immunoSEQ multiplex PCR, and TCRdb kept only the in-frame ones, dropping some. The data contain some 70,000 clones, roughly nine tenths of them singletons. These data are taken from a study of T cell changes during pregnancy in multiple sclerosis. The CDR3 extends over 14 amino acids. Losses at the gene ends were 2 bases for V and 5 bases for J; bases not matched to a gene: 4. The germline gives CDR1 LGHNA, CDR2 YSLEER. V usage is TRBV4-3 and J usage is TRBJ1-1, with 8 bases aligning to TRBD1. Sequenced material: peripheral blood, taken after pregnancy. The receptor was isolated from a female donor in good health, enrolled as a control in a pregnancy study. The CDR3 sequence: CASSQQTGVTEAFF. CDR3 DNA sequence: TGCGCCAGCAGCCAACAGACAGGGGTGACTGAAGCTTTCTTT.